One sample yielded the 28 T cell receptor beta chains listed below, sequenced in a study of T cell clonality in common variable immunodeficiency. Assay: immunoSEQ multiplex PCR; the TCRdb copy retains only in-frame clones and omits some. Altogether around 40,000 clones were found in the sample, and no singletons occur. Sequenced input: peripheral blood mononuclear cells. The receptors stem from a person aged 18 to 70 in good health.

This clone was counted ten times or more. The sequenced fragment ends 3 residues before the CDR3 boundary, so the rest is inferred from the germline J gene. The chain joins TRBV19 to TRBJ1-1, with 9 bases matching TRBD1. Germline CDR1 reads LNHDA; CDR2 reads SQIVND (reference sequence). This CDR3 region has 13 residues. V gave up 6 bases and J gave up 4 bases; unmatched junction bases: 3. The CDR3 DNA, read in part, is TGTGCCAGTAGATTGGACAGGGGCACTGAA. This sequence encodes CASRLDRGTE. The whole CDR3 is CASRLDRGTEAFF.

The sample holds many counts of this clone. Sequencing ends 3 residues short of the CDR3 end; the germline J gene provides the rest. This chain uses TRBV29-1 with TRBJ2-7; TRBD1 matches 8 bases. Germline-derived CDR1 and CDR2 are SQVTM and ANQGSEA. Trimming at V came to 4 bases and at J to 0 bases, leaving 8 bases not matched to a gene. The CDR3 has 15 residues. The sequenced CDR3 bases are TGCAGCGTTGCCCCCTCCGGGACAGGCTCCTACGAG. Its translation is CSVAPSGTGSYE. The complete CDR3 protein is CSVAPSGTGSYEQYF.

This clone was observed many times. The read ends 3 residues before the CDR3 terminus; that terminus is restored from the germline J gene. The V and J genes are TRBV15 and TRBJ2-3, with TRBD1 as a possible D gene (6 bases). The V end lost 11 bases, the J end lost 0 bases, and 15 bases lay between the germline ends. Per the germline V gene, CDR1 is LNHNV and CDR2 is YYDKDF (reference sequence). CDR3 length equals 14 residues. Here the CDR3 reads CAAGQSASTDTQYF. The sequenced CDR3 bases are TGTGCCGCTGGACAGTCCGCAAGCACAGATACG.

In its sample, this clone was seen many times. The read finishes 3 residues shy of the CDR3 end, and the germline J gene is used to complete it. This chain links TRBV5-8 with TRBJ2-3; the D is unclear. This CDR3 has 15 residues. The V and J ends lost 2 bases and 2 bases respectively, with 12 bases between them. Germline CDR1 SGHTS, CDR2 YDEGEE. CDR3 DNA, as far as it was read: TGTGCCAGCAGCTTCTCAGGAAGGGTCACAGATACG. It is translated as CASSFSGRVTDT. The whole CDR3 protein is CASSFSGRVTDTQYF.

This clone was recorded at least ten times. The CDR3 reads CASSIAVSNQPQHF. CDR3 bases read: TGTGCCAGTAGTATAGCGGTTAGCAATCAGCCC. The gene calls are TRBV19 and TRBJ1-5, with D uncertain. The read halts 3 residues ahead of the CDR3 end, with the missing end drawn from the germline J gene. The CDR3 runs to 14 residues. Germline lookup yields CDR1 LNHDA and CDR2 SQIVND (reference sequence). The V and J ends lost 1 base and 0 bases respectively, with 4 bases between them.

This clone was found many times. Sequencing ends 3 residues short of the CDR3 end; the germline J gene provides the rest. V gene TRBV4-2 combines with J gene TRBJ2-1, with 8 nucleotides matching TRBD2. CDR3 size: 16 residues. Germline-derived CDR1 and CDR2 are LGHNA and YNFKEQ. Unmatched junction bases numbered 2, after V lost 0 bases and J lost 1 base. The CDR3 bases that were read are TGTGCCAGCAGCCAAGATCTAGCGGGTTCCTACAATGAG. Its translation is CASSQDLAGSYNE. The complete CDR3 protein is CASSQDLAGSYNEQFF.

CDR3 bases read: TGCGCCAGCAGCTTGGCCACCGACACTTACGAG. The encoded protein is CASSLATDTYE. The CDR3, in full, reads CASSLATDTYEQYF. The chain carries TRBV5-1 and TRBJ2-7, with no clear D. The sequenced fragment ends 3 residues before the CDR3 boundary, so the rest is inferred from the germline J gene. This CDR3 is 14 amino acids long. V was pared by 0 bases and J by 4 bases, with 11 bases between. The germline gives CDR1 SGHRS, CDR2 YFSETQ.

As concerns this clone: The read falls 3 residues short of the CDR3 end, and the missing part is taken from the germline J gene. This chain links TRBV2 with TRBJ2-1; tentatively, D is TRBD1 (5 bases). This CDR3 has 15 residues. Trimming left V 6 bases short and J 2 bases short, with 14 bases between. Germline CDR1 reads SNHLY; CDR2 reads FYNNEI. The covered CDR3 bases are TGTGCCAGCAGGGGGCTTCTAGTCCCCTACAATGAG. Its translation is CASRGLLVPYNE. In full, the CDR3 reads CASRGLLVPYNEQFF.

This clone occurred many times. The CDR3 reads CASSLNRGGGAFF. The CDR3 DNA, read in part, is TGTGCCAGCAGCTTGAACAGGGGGGGTGGG. V gene TRBV5-4 combines with J gene TRBJ1-1, with TRBD1 matching 8 bases. The read is 3 residues too short to cover the CDR3 end, so that end is filled in from the germline J gene. The CDR3 consists of 13 residues. Germline assignment: CDR1 SGHNT and CDR2 YYREEE (reference sequence).

This clone was seen ten or more times. The CDR3 end falls 3 residues outside the read, so it is completed with the germline J gene. V and J are TRBV20-1 and TRBJ1-2; D gene uncertain. V shed 0 bases and J shed 5 bases, with 7 bases lying between them. This CDR3 region has 12 residues. From germline, CDR1 is DFQATT and CDR2 SNEGSKA (reference sequence). The CDR3 sequence is CSARDPEYGYTF. The covered CDR3 bases are TGCAGTGCTAGAGATCCAGAGTATGGC.

This clone came up many times. The CDR3 is cut off 3 residues early in the read; its end comes from the germline J gene. The chain joins TRBV20-1 to TRBJ2-3; 10 nucleotides match TRBD2. The germline gives CDR1 DFQATT, CDR2 SNEGSKA (reference sequence). The length of the CDR3 is 13 residues. The CDR3 bases that were read are TGCAGTGCTACTAGCGGGGGACGGGAGACG. It yields the protein CSATSGGRET. The entire CDR3 reads CSATSGGRETQYF.

The table lists this clone with many counts. The CDR3 end lies 3 residues beyond the end of the read and is filled in from the germline J gene. J is TRBJ2-7 and V is TRBV7-8; tentatively, D is TRBD2 (6 bases). Germline loops: CDR1 SGHVS, CDR2 FQNEAQ. The length of the CDR3 is 14 residues. Trimming took off 2 bases at V and 5 bases at J, with 13 bases between the two ends. This chain's CDR3 is CASSLTPGLDEQYF. CDR3 bases read: TGTGCCAGCAGCTTAACCCCGGGACTTGACGAG.

Turning to this clone: The observed sequence ends 3 residues before the CDR3 terminus, with the missing tail filled in from the germline J gene. V and J are TRBV7-6 and TRBJ2-7, with 10 nucleotides matching TRBD2. Germline V lookup: CDR1 SGHVS, CDR2 FNYEAQ. V lost 5 bases to trimming and J lost 1 base; unmatched junction nucleotides: 8. This CDR3 has 16 amino acids. CDR3 in amino acids: CASSPVASGGSYEQYF. CDR3 DNA (partial): TGTGCCAGCAGCCCCGTGGCTAGCGGGGGTTCCTACGAG.

The sample holds many counts of this clone. The read ends 3 residues before the CDR3 terminus; that terminus is restored from the germline J gene. The chain employs TRBV19 and TRBJ2-1; D is undetermined. Between the trimmed V and J ends, which lost 3 bases and 6 bases, there was a span of 9 bases. The CDR3 extends over 13 amino acids. Germline V gene sequence: CDR1 LNHDA, CDR2 SQIVND (reference sequence). The part of the CDR3 DNA that was read is TGTGCCAGTAGTATCTCTCAGTTCAATGAG. Protein: CASSISQFNE. The entire CDR3 protein is CASSISQFNEQFF.

This clone appeared many times. The read halts 3 residues ahead of the CDR3 end, with the missing end drawn from the germline J gene. The gene calls are TRBV19 and TRBJ2-6; TRBD2 aligns across 12 bases. With V trimmed by 1 base and J by 3 bases, 4 bases remained unmatched. CDR1 is LNHDA, CDR2 SQIVND, per germline (reference sequence). This CDR3 region has 18 residues. CDR3 protein: CASSIGLAGVYGANVLTF. The DNA read from the CDR3 is TGTGCCAGTAGTATAGGACTAGCGGGAGTTTATGGGGCCAACGTC. Full variable domain (rest looked up from reference TRBV19 and TRBJ2-6): DGGITQSPKYLFRKEGQNVTLSCEQNLNHDAMYWYRQDPGQGLRLIYYSQIVNDFQKGDIAEGYSVSREKKESFPLTVTSAQKNPTAFYLCASSIGLAGVYGANVLTFGAGSRLTVL.

This clone was recorded many times. The sequenced CDR3 bases are TGTGCCTGGAGTGGGATAGCGGTCACAGATACG. This sequence encodes CAWSGIAVTDT. In full, the CDR3 is CAWSGIAVTDTQYF. The chain recombines TRBV30 with TRBJ2-3; the D gene is possibly TRBD2 (6 bases). The read falls 3 residues short of the CDR3 end, and the missing part is taken from the germline J gene. The CDR3 is 14 residues long. Per germline, CDR1 GTSNPN and CDR2 SVGIG (reference sequence). The V end lost 1 base, the J end lost 2 bases, and 10 bases lay between the germline ends.

This clone showed up many times. The read comes to an end 3 residues before the CDR3 does, leaving the germline J gene to fill in the end. The V and J genes are TRBV18 and TRBJ2-7; 10 positions agree with TRBD1. The germline V gene encodes CDR1 KGHSH and CDR2 LQKENI. The CDR3 is 17 amino acids. The ends lost 0 bases at V and 1 base at J; junction bases unmatched: 6. CDR3 amino acids: CASSPPTGTGVSYEQYF. CDR3 DNA, as far as it was read: TGTGCCAGCTCACCACCGACGGGGACAGGGGTTTCCTACGAG.

This clone was recorded many times. The read comes to an end 3 residues before the CDR3 does, leaving the germline J gene to fill in the end. The V call is TRBV5-1, the J call TRBJ2-7; D might be TRBD2 (7 bases). This CDR3 spans 13 amino acids. Between the trimmed V and J ends, which lost 4 bases and 3 bases, there was a span of 11 bases. Germline CDR1 reads SGHRS; CDR2 reads YFSETQ. The DNA read from the CDR3 is TGCGCCAGCAGCGGGGGCGGGAGCTACGAG. It is translated as CASSGGGSYE. The complete CDR3 protein is CASSGGGSYEQYF.

This clone has a handful of counts. The read halts 3 residues ahead of the CDR3 end, with the missing end drawn from the germline J gene. This sequence joins TRBV7-9 and TRBJ1-2; the D gene is possibly TRBD1 (5 bases). This CDR3 is 13 amino acids long. Germline V gene lookup returns CDR1 SEHNR and CDR2 FQNEAQ (reference sequence). The CDR3 spells CATQLGQLDGYTF. The CDR3 bases that were read are TGTGCCACCCAGTTGGGGCAGTTGGACGGC. Filled out from reference TRBV7-9 and TRBJ1-2, the complete variable domain reads DTGVSQNPRHKITKRGQNVTFRCDPISEHNRLYWYRQTLGQGPEFLTYFQNEAQLEKSRLLSDRFSAERPKGSFSTLEIQRTEQGDSAMYLCATQLGQLDGYTFGSGTRLTVV.

This clone was detected a few times. The sequenced fragment ends 3 residues before the CDR3 boundary, so the rest is inferred from the germline J gene. V is TRBV18 and J is TRBJ2-7; TRBD2 matches at 8 bases. V lost 6 bases and J lost 3; bases outside the gene matches: 10. The CDR3 extends over 15 amino acids. Per germline, CDR1 KGHSH and CDR2 LQKENI. CDR3 region: CASSQPGGVDYEQYF. The sequenced part of the CDR3 DNA is TGTGCCAGCTCTCAGCCGGGGGGGGTGGACTACGAG. The variable domain in full, with the rest retrieved from reference TRBV18 and TRBJ2-7, is NAGVMQNPRHLVRRRGQEARLRCSPMKGHSHVYWYRQLPEEGLKFMVYLQKENIIDESGMPKERFSAEFPKEGPSILRIQQVVRGDSAAYFCASSQPGGVDYEQYFGPGTRLTVT.

This clone was detected only a few times. Read data end 3 residues before the CDR3 end; the end is taken from the germline J gene. This chain connects TRBV7-9 to TRBJ2-7; 8 positions match TRBD2. This CDR3 is 14 amino acids long. J was trimmed by 1 base and V by 5 bases; bases with no gene match: 4. From germline, CDR1 is SEHNR and CDR2 FQNEAQ (reference sequence). The CDR3 spells CASSPSGLSYEQYF. Incomplete CDR3 DNA: TGTGCCAGCAGCCCTAGCGGGTTATCCTACGAG.

Ten or more counts support this clone. The missing CDR3 end, 3 residues past where the read stops, is filled in from the germline J gene. The V gene is TRBV4-1, the J gene TRBJ1-1; TRBD1 matches at 9 bases. Germline trimming cut 1 base from V and 1 base from J; bases unmatched to any gene: 4. The CDR3 sequence is 16 residues long. Germline V CDR1 and CDR2: MGHRA, YSYEKL. CDR3 in amino acids: CASSQVGTGTNTEAFF. Incomplete CDR3 DNA: TGCGCCAGCAGCCAAGTGGGGACAGGGACGAACACTGAA.

This clone has a count of ten or more. The read gets to within 3 residues of the CDR3 end, and the germline J gene fills in the rest. V and J are TRBV2 and TRBJ2-3; a weak D match, TRBD1 (7 bases). Trimming pared 5 bases from V and 2 bases from J, leaving 26 bases between. Germline-derived CDR1 and CDR2 are SNHLY and FYNNEI. The CDR3 spans 19 residues. The covered CDR3 bases are TGTGCCAGCAGTCCCGAACTAGCCAGGGGGAAATCAACCACAGATACG. Translating it yields CASSPELARGKSTTDT. The full CDR3 is CASSPELARGKSTTDTQYF.

In its sample, this clone was seen a few times. The read gets to within 3 residues of the CDR3 end, and the germline J gene fills in the rest. The chain combines TRBV6-1 with TRBJ1-2; 9 bases agree with TRBD1. Germline CDR1 MNHNS, CDR2 SASEGT. This CDR3 region has 15 residues. The sequenced CDR3 bases are TGTGCCAGCAGTGAAAGGGACAGGGCCGCAGACGAC. It encodes CASSERDRAADD. The entire CDR3 protein reads CASSERDRAADDYTF.

In this sample, this clone turned up many times. From the germline J gene comes the end of the CDR3, since the read stops 3 residues before it. V gene TRBV5-4 combines with J gene TRBJ1-1; no clear D gene. With 4 bases removed from V and 1 base from J, the gap between germline ends came to 11 bases. This CDR3 comprises 14 residues. Germline loops: CDR1 SGHNT, CDR2 YYREEE (reference sequence). The CDR3 spells CASSHIERNTEAFF. The sequenced part of the CDR3 DNA is TGTGCCAGCAGCCACATCGAGAGGAACACTGAA.

This clone was picked up many times. The CDR3 end is not reached by the read, which stops 3 residues before it; the germline J gene fills it in. The chain carries TRBV6-4 and TRBJ2-3; 12 bases align to TRBD2. V shed 5 bases, J shed 4 bases, and the junction held 4 bases outside the gene matches. The CDR3 has 15 amino acids. From germline, CDR1 is MRHNA and CDR2 SNTAGT. CDR3 DNA, as far as it was read: TGTGCCAGCAGTAAACTAGCGGGAGGAGCAGATACG. As protein: CASSKLAGGADT. The complete CDR3 reads CASSKLAGGADTQYF.

This clone was seen repeatedly, ten times or more. The read gets to within 3 residues of the CDR3 end, and the germline J gene fills in the rest. The J gene is TRBJ1-2, the V gene TRBV29-1; D is uncertain. V was clipped by 4 bases and J by 2 bases, with 11 bases between them. The CDR3 length is 13 residues. The germline CDR1 and CDR2 sequences are SQVTM and ANQGSEA. CDR3 sequence: CSVGAGGNYGYTF. Partial CDR3 DNA: TGCAGCGTTGGAGCAGGTGGGAACTATGGC.

This clone showed up just a few times. The CDR3 end is not reached by the read, which stops 3 residues before it; the germline J gene fills it in. The chain has TRBV30 and TRBJ2-4; TRBD1 might be the D (6 bases). From germline, CDR1 is GTSNPN and CDR2 SVGIG (reference sequence). The CDR3 is 13 amino acids. The CDR3 spells CAWTGVTSYGQYF. The DNA read from the CDR3 is TGTGCCTGGACAGGGGTCACCTCTTATGGT.